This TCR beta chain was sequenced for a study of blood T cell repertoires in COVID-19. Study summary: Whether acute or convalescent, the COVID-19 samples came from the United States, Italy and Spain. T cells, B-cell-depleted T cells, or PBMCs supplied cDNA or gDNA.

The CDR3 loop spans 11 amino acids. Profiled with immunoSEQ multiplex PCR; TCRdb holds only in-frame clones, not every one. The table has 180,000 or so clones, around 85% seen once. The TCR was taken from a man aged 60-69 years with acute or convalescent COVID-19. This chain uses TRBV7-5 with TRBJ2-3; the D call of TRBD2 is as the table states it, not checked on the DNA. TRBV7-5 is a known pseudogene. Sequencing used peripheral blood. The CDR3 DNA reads TGTGCCAGACCAGGACTGGTCACGCAGTATTTT. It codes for CARPGLVTQYF.